The TCR beta chain described here comes from a study of Ad26.COV2.S vaccination and SARS-CoV-2 variants. The data were produced by immunoSEQ multiplex PCR, yet TCRdb's version contains in-frame clones alone and is incomplete. The sample carries around 170,000 clones, roughly 89% recorded once. CDR1 SGDLS and CDR2 YYNGEE come from the germline V gene. The CDR3 is 15 amino acids. The germline V and J ends were trimmed by 0 bases and 1 base, with 9 bases remaining between them. The J gene is TRBJ2-3, the V gene TRBV9; D uncertain. The sequenced sample was peripheral blood, obtained after recovery from COVID-19. The TCR was taken from a human donor who had recovered from COVID-19. In DNA form, the CDR3 reads TGTGCCAGCAGCGTAGGTCAGCGTGGCACAGATACGCAGTATTTT. This gives the protein CASSVGQRGTDTQYF.